Listed below are T cell receptor beta chains from one sample, sequenced in a study of T-cell reconstitution after alpha-beta-depleted transplantation in children. From the PCR reads, TCRdb called clonotypes with MiXCR, one entry per CDR3 protein. The data hold 350,000 to 450,000 distinct CDR3 sequences, with roughly 20% observed a single time. Sequences were derived from PBMCs from the stem cell graft donor, sampled from the stem cell graft. The source is a human donor who donated a stem cell graft to a child with acute myeloid leukemia. The CDR3 runs from the conserved cysteine through the conserved F or W. The D gene is left open where the match is weak. Where a row states a size, it is once, few, many or the class of an expanded clone; other rows omit it.

clone size,V gene,J gene,D gene,CDR3 DNA,CDR3 protein
-,TRBV7-2,TRBJ2-1,-,TGTGCCAGCAGCCGAGATCGCAATGAGCAGTTCTTC,CASSRDRNEQFF
many,TRBV2,TRBJ2-1,-,TGTGCCAGCAGTGAAGCTCTAGCAGCCCTGGGCAATGAGCAGTTCTTC,CASSEALAALGNEQFF
many,TRBV20-1,TRBJ2-1,-,TGCAGTGCTAGGTCCAGGAATGAGCAGTTCTTC,CSARSRNEQFF
few,TRBV28,TRBJ2-7,-,TGTGCCAGCAGTCCGCGACTAGTCTTTACGGGGCAGTACTTC,CASSPRLVFTGQYF
few,TRBV2,TRBJ2-1,-,TGTGCCAGCAGTGGGGAGGACCCCCACAATGAGCAGTTCTTC,CASSGEDPHNEQFF
-,TRBV11-2,TRBJ1-1,-,TGTGCCAGCACCTTAAATCCAGGGGTGAACACTGAAGCTTTCTTT,CASTLNPGVNTEAFF
-,TRBV20-1,TRBJ2-1,-,TGCAGTGCTAGAGATGGTAACTCCTACAATGAGCAGTTCTTC,CSARDGNSYNEQFF
few,TRBV7-2,TRBJ2-4,TRBD2,TGTGCCAGCAGCTTAGGGACTAGCGGGATTCAGTACTTC,CASSLGTSGIQYF
-,TRBV7-2,TRBJ2-3,-,TGTGCCAGCAGCTTTTTGTGGACTACAGATACGCAGTATTTT,CASSFLWTTDTQYF
-,TRBV12-3/TRBV12-4,TRBJ1-3,-,TGTGCCAGCAGTTTGGGCAGGGGTAACACCATATATTTT,CASSLGRGNTIYF
few,TRBV11-2,TRBJ2-3,TRBD2,TGTGCCAGCAGCTTAGAAGCGGGAGTGACGGATACGCAGTATTTT,CASSLEAGVTDTQYF
many,TRBV27,TRBJ2-1,TRBD1,TGTGCCAGCACCTCTACAGGGGGCCCTCCGGGAGAGCAGTTCTTC,CASTSTGGPPGEQFF
once,TRBV28,TRBJ1-1,-,TGTGCCAGCAGTTTACTTGGGGTCGAAGCTTTCTTT,CASSLLGVEAFF